This is a list of T cell receptor beta chains from one sample in a study of cytomegalovirus exposure and HLA in healthy donors. Sequenced by immunoSEQ multiplex PCR; TCRdb stores in-frame clones only, minus some. The sample lists 100,000 to 150,000 clones; about 10% were seen once. What was sequenced was PBMCs. These receptors all come from a woman aged 18-35 years in good health and CMV-seropositive. Both conserved end residues are part of each CDR3. Fields, in order: J gene, clone size, V gene, D gene, CDR3 protein, CDR3 DNA. A D gene is named only where the DNA matches it firmly. Some rows mark clone size as missing; the rest say once, few, many or name a class of expanded clone.

TRBJ2-7 | . | TRBV5-1 | . | CASSLETVVYEQYF | TGCGCCAGCAGCTTGGAGACAGTAGTCTACGAGCAGTACTTC
TRBJ1-1 | . | TRBV6-6 | TRBD1 | CASSYSTGKAFF | TGTGCCAGCAGTTACTCGACAGGGAAAGCTTTCTTT
TRBJ1-1 | few | TRBV18 | . | CASSPLQPEAFF | TGTGCCAGCTCACCGTTACAGCCTGAAGCTTTCTTT
TRBJ2-2 | few | TRBV27 | . | CASSSGGELFF | TGTGCCAGCAGTTCAGGCGGGGAGCTGTTTTTT
TRBJ1-4 | . | TRBV29-1 | . | CSVGGQGNEKLFF | TGCAGCGTTGGAGGGCAGGGGAATGAAAAACTGTTTTTT
TRBJ1-5 | . | TRBV6-1 | TRBD1 | CASSEEVWDRGYQPQHF | TGTGCCAGCAGTGAAGAAGTATGGGACAGGGGTTATCAGCCCCAGCATTTT
TRBJ1-2 | . | TRBV28 | . | CASNIWPSSNYGYTF | TGTGCCAGCAACATATGGCCTTCTTCGAACTATGGCTACACCTTC
TRBJ2-1 | few | TRBV4-1 | TRBD2 | CASSQEAPLTSGHNEQFF | TGCGCCAGCAGCCAAGAGGCACCATTGACTAGCGGTCACAATGAGCAGTTCTTC
TRBJ1-2 | few | TRBV30 | . | CAWSVSRGGPFDGYTF | TGTGCCTGGAGTGTATCTAGGGGGGGCCCGTTTGATGGCTACACCTTC
TRBJ2-2 | few | TRBV19 | . | CASSIGGVGGELFF | TGTGCCAGTAGTATCGGAGGGGTCGGCGGGGAGCTGTTTTTT
TRBJ1-3 | . | TRBV6-5 | . | CASSEGVIADTIYF | TGTGCCAGCAGTGAAGGGGTGATTGCAGACACCATATATTTT
TRBJ2-7 | . | TRBV2 | . | CASRYMGSSYEQYF | TGTGCCAGTCGTTATATGGGGAGCTCCTACGAGCAGTACTTC
TRBJ2-2 | few | TRBV21-1 | . | CASSNLSSSGELFF | TGTGCCAGCAGCAATCTTAGCAGCTCCGGGGAGCTGTTTTTT